This paragraph reports one T cell receptor (beta chain). This entry is derived from a study of blood T cell repertoires in COVID-19. The wider study: Samples representing acute and convalescent COVID-19 were sourced from the United States, Italy and Spain. Nucleic acid was either cDNA or gDNA, and it came from T cells, B-cell-depleted T cells, or PBMCs.

Original data processing: Amplification from reference gene primers served as the basis for estimated nucleated cell counts. Here immunoSEQ multiplex PCR was the method, and the copy in TCRdb shows in-frame clones only, minus some. V, J and clone size reflect that table, while D and trimming were determined from the DNA. Seen here are around 210,000 clones, over 75% observed once, and the top ten hold over 15%. After removal of 4 bases from V and 4 bases from J, the junction contained 7 bases not matched to a gene. The germline CDR1 and CDR2 sequences are SGHTA and FQGTGA. The CDR3 is 17 amino acids. Patients of the Seattle cohort, enrolled during active infection, were followed longitudinally.

The chain is built from TRBV7-3 and TRBJ2-3; 14 bases line up with TRBD2. This clonotype originated in a man aged 50 to 59 with COVID-19, enrolled during active disease. The specimen was peripheral blood. The CDR3: CASSSTGLAGVADTQYF. CDR3 in DNA: TGTGCCAGCAGCTCCACGGGACTAGCGGGAGTGGCAGATACGCAGTATTTT.